These 2 T cell receptor beta chains were all obtained from the same sample, sequenced in a study of technical replicates of blood from a handful of donors (dated by TCRdb to 2017 to 2019). Libraries were prepared through the immunoSEQ multiplex PCR assay. TCRdb mirrors the immuneACCESS table, restricted to in-frame sequences. Some clones are absent from its copies; in checked studies, under half trace to an unresolved V gene, and the reason for the others is unknown. The sample table lists 55,000 to 75,000 clones, 91% of them with a count of one. The top ten constitute 3.5% to 5% of the sample. The specimen was PBMCs. These receptors were taken from a human donor in good health. Some clones in this sample may be carry-over from other donors' samples.

This clone has more than one count but fewer than ten. This sequence joins TRBV7-3 and TRBJ1-5, with D perhaps matching TRBD1 (5 bases). CDR3 length: 16 residues. The germline CDR1 and CDR2 sequences are SGHTA and FQGTGA. V lost 5 bases to trimming and J lost 9 bases, with 23 bases between them. CDR3 sequence: CASSRTTGRGITPQHF. In DNA form, the CDR3 reads TGTGCCAGCAGCCGAACGACGGGGAGGGGCATCACGCCCCAGCATTTT.

The V call is TRBV5-1, the J call TRBJ2-3, with TRBD1 matching 10 bases. The length of the CDR3 is 16 residues. The J segment lost 0 bases and the V segment lost 4 bases, leaving 5 bases of the junction unmatched. CDR1 is SGHRS, CDR2 YFSETQ, per germline. The CDR3 DNA is TGCGCCAGCAGCGGGGGACAGGGGTCGAGCACAGATACGCAGTATTTT. Residues: CASSGGQGSSTDTQYF.